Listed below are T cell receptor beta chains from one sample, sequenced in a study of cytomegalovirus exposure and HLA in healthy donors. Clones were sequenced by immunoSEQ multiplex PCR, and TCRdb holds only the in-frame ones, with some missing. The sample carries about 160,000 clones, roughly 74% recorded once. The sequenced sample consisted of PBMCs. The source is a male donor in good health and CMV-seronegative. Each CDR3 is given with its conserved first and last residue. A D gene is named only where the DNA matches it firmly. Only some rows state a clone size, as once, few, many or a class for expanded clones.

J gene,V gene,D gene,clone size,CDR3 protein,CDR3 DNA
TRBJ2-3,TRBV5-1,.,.,CASSPLGTDTQYF,TGCGCCAGCAGCCCCCTCGGCACAGATACGCAGTATTTT
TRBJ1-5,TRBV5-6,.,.,CASSSRGGAGDQPQHF,TGTGCCAGCAGCTCACGGGGGGGCGCTGGGGACCAGCCCCAGCATTTT
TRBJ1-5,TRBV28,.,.,CASSFGWGPGGQPQHF,TGTGCCAGCAGTTTTGGTTGGGGGCCCGGAGGACAGCCCCAGCATTTT
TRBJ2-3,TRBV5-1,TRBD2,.,CASRLAVGGDTQYF,TGCGCCAGCCGGCTAGCGGTTGGGGGAGATACGCAGTATTTT
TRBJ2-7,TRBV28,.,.,CASRRGGGEREQYF,TGTGCCAGCAGGAGAGGAGGCGGAGAGCGCGAGCAGTACTTC
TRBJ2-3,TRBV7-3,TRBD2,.,CASNVGGGGTDTQYF,TGTGCCAGCAATGTTGGTGGGGGGGGCACAGATACGCAGTATTTT
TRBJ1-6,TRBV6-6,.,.,CAGSSYNSPLHF,TGTGCCGGGAGCTCCTATAATTCACCCCTCCACTTT
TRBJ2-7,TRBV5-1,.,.,CASSLDFSYEQYF,TGCGCCAGCAGCTTGGACTTTTCCTACGAGCAGTACTTC
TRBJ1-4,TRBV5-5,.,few,CASSLATVEKLFF,TGTGCCAGCAGCTTGGCGACAGTTGAAAAACTGTTTTTT
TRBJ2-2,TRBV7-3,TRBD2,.,CASSVLAGGPHGELFF,TGTGCCAGCAGCGTCCTAGCGGGGGGGCCTCACGGGGAGCTGTTTTTT
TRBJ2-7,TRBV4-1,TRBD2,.,CASSQGTSGSASSYEQYF,TGCGCCAGCAGCCAAGGGACTAGCGGGAGCGCGAGCTCCTACGAGCAGTACTTC
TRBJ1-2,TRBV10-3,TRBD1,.,CAIRITGGYGYTF,TGTGCCATCAGGATTACAGGGGGCTATGGCTACACCTTC
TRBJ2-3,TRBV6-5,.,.,CASSYRRVAPDTQYF,TGTGCCAGCAGTTACCGCCGGGTAGCCCCAGATACGCAGTATTTT
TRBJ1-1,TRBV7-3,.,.,CASSSQRGTEAFF,TGTGCCAGCAGCTCCCAAAGGGGCACTGAAGCTTTCTTT
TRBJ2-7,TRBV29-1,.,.,CSVRRASQYEQYF,TGCAGCGTTAGGAGGGCTAGCCAGTACGAGCAGTACTTC
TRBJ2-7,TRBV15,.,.,CATSQGWGEQYF,TGTGCCACCAGCCAAGGTTGGGGCGAGCAGTACTTC
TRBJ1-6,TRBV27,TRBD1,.,CASSLSPTGGFNSPLHF,TGTGCCAGCAGTTTATCGCCGACAGGGGGTTTTAATTCACCCCTCCACTTT
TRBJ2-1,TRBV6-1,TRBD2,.,CASRDWGEGYNEQFF,TGTGCCAGCAGAGACTGGGGGGAGGGATACAATGAGCAGTTCTTC
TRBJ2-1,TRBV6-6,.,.,CASRSLDYNEQFF,TGTGCCAGCAGGTCCCTAGATTACAATGAGCAGTTCTTC
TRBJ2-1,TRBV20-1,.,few,CSASPTDEQFF,TGCAGTGCTAGCCCGACTGACGAGCAGTTCTTC
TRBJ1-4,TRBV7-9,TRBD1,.,CATPGQGTFNEKLFF,TGTGCCACCCCGGGACAGGGGACCTTTAATGAAAAACTGTTTTTT
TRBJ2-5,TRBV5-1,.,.,CASSLFGGQETQYF,TGCGCCAGCAGCTTGTTTGGGGGGCAAGAGACCCAGTACTTC
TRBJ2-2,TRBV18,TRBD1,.,CASSPPGQGATGELFF,TGTGCCAGCTCACCCCCGGGACAGGGGGCTACCGGGGAGCTGTTTTTT
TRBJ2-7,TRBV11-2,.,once,CASSLGRDIGQYF,TGTGCCAGCAGCTTAGGTAGAGATATTGGGCAGTACTTC
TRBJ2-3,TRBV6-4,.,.,CASSAAGADTQYF,TGTGCCAGCAGTGCCGCGGGGGCCGATACGCAGTATTTT
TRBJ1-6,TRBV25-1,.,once,CASSEYDGNSPLHF,TGTGCCAGCAGTGAGTACGACGGGAATTCACCCCTCCACTTT
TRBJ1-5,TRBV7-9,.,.,CASSLWGGRTLVQPQHF,TGTGCCAGCAGCTTATGGGGGGGACGGACCTTGGTTCAGCCCCAGCATTTT
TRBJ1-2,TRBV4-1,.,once,CASSQISGAGYTF,TGCGCCAGCAGCCAAATCTCTGGGGCCGGCTACACCTTC
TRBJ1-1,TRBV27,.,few,CASYRRGIKTEAFF,TGTGCCAGCTATCGTAGGGGCATTAAGACTGAAGCTTTCTTT
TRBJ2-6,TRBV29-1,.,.,CSVLATGANVLTF,TGCAGCGTTCTTGCGACAGGGGCCAACGTCCTGACTTTC
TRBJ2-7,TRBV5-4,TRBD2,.,CASRLADNPGYEQYF,TGTGCCAGCCGACTAGCGGATAACCCTGGCTACGAGCAGTACTTC
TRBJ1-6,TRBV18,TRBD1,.,CASSPPSLTGGDSPLHF,TGTGCCAGCTCACCACCTTCCCTGACAGGGGGGGATTCACCCCTCCACTTT
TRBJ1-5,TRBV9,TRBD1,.,CASSSQGNSNQPQHF,TGTGCCAGCAGCTCACAGGGGAATAGCAATCAGCCCCAGCATTTT
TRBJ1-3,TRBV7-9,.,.,CATGDTDSGNTIYF,TGTGCCACTGGGGACACCGACTCTGGAAACACCATATATTTT
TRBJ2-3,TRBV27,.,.,CASAPGLDTDTQYF,TGTGCCAGCGCTCCGGGATTAGACACAGATACGCAGTATTTT
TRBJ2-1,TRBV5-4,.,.,CASSWGGRVSEQFF,TGTGCCAGCAGCTGGGGGGGCCGGGTGTCTGAGCAGTTCTTC
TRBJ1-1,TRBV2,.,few,CASWAFGMNTEAFF,TGTGCCAGCTGGGCGTTCGGGATGAACACTGAAGCTTTCTTT
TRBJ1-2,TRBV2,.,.,CASSEYRDPNYGYTF,TGTGCCAGCAGTGAGTATCGGGATCCTAACTATGGCTACACCTTC
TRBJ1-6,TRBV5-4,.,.,CASRARTDYNSPLHF,TGTGCCAGCAGAGCGCGGACAGACTATAATTCACCCCTCCACTTT
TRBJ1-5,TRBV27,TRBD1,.,CASSLSGQSNQPQHF,TGTGCCAGCAGTTTATCGGGACAGTCCAATCAGCCCCAGCATTTT
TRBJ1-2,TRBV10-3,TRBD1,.,CAIRPLQGLRGYTF,TGTGCCATCAGACCACTACAGGGGCTCCGAGGCTACACCTTC
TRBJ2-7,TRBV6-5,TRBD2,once,CASSYGEGYEQYF,TGTGCCAGCAGTTACGGGGAGGGTTACGAGCAGTACTTC
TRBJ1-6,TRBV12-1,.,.,CASPPEASHSPLHF,TGTGCCAGCCCCCCGGAGGCGTCGCATTCACCCCTCCACTTT
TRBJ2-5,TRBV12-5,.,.,CASGLGAQETQYF,TGTGCTAGTGGTTTGGGGGCCCAAGAGACCCAGTACTTC
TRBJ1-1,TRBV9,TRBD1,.,CASTRGQGGSEAFF,TGTGCCAGCACGAGGGGACAGGGAGGGAGTGAAGCTTTCTTT
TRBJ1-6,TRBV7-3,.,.,CASSLGLPDSPLHF,TGTGCCAGCAGCTTAGGACTCCCAGATTCACCCCTCCACTTT
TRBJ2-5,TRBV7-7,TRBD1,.,CASSPEGTGVGKTQYF,TGTGCCAGCAGCCCTGAGGGGACAGGGGTCGGGAAGACCCAGTACTTC
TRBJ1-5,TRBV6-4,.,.,CASIEVGDSNQPQHF,TGTGCCAGCATCGAGGTAGGGGATAGCAATCAGCCCCAGCATTTT
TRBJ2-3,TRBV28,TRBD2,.,CASSLIYSGLAGGDTQYF,TGTGCCAGCAGTTTAATTTACTCGGGACTAGCGGGAGGAGATACGCAGTATTTT
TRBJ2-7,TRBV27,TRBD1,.,CASSLSIYKAAGGPYEQYF,TGTGCCAGCAGTTTATCGATCTACAAGGCAGCAGGGGGCCCTTACGAGCAGTACTTC
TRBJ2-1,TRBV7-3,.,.,CASSLNPLAPYNEQFF,TGTGCCAGCAGCTTAAATCCCCTAGCGCCCTACAATGAGCAGTTCTTC
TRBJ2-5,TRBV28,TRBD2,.,CASSSSGQETQYF,TGTGCCAGCAGTTCTAGCGGCCAAGAGACCCAGTACTTC
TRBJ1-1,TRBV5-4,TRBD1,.,CASSQVDRATEAFF,TGTGCCAGCAGCCAAGTAGACAGGGCCACTGAAGCTTTCTTT
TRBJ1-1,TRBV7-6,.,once,CASSLPHQGISEAFF,TGTGCCAGCAGCTTACCCCACCAGGGGATCAGTGAAGCTTTCTTT
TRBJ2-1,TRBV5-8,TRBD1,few,CASSGTGGYNEQFF,TGTGCCAGCTCCGGGACAGGGGGCTACAATGAGCAGTTCTTC
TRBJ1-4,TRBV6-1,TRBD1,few,CASSETGTGLEKLFF,TGTGCCAGCAGTGAAACGGGGACAGGGCTCGAAAAACTGTTTTTT
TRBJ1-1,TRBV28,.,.,CASSTRGGVNTEAFF,TGTGCCAGCAGTACCAGGGGAGGGGTGAACACTGAAGCTTTCTTT